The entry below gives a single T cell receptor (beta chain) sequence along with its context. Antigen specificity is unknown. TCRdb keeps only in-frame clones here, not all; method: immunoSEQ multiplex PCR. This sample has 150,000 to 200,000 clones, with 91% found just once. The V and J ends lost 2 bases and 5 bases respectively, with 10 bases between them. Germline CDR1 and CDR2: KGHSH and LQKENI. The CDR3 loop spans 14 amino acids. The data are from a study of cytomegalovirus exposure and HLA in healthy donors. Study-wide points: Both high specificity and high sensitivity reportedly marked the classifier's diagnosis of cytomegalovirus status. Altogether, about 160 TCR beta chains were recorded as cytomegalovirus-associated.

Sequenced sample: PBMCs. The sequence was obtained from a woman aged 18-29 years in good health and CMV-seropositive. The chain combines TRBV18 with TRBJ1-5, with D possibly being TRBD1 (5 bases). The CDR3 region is CASSPNSGYQPQHF. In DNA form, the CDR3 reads TGTGCCAGCTCACCAAACTCAGGGTATCAGCCCCAGCATTTT.